This TCR beta chain was identified in a study of T-cell reconstitution after alpha-beta-depleted transplantation in children. During its preparation, the TCRbeta library received unique molecular identifiers. TCRdb independently ran MiXCR on the PCR reads; one entry per CDR3 protein. This sample has approximately 1,000,000 distinct CDR3 sequences, with less than 30% found just once. The CDR3 contains 14 residues. V lost 4 bases, J lost 2 bases, and 8 bases lay in between. The sample here was PBMCs, mostly from graft donor cells, taken 360 days after TCRalphabeta/CD19-depleted stem cell transplant. This chain joins TRBV12-3 or TRBV12-4 and TRBJ2-2; D call uncertain. The origin of this receptor is a boy in the first two years of life who had a stem cell transplant for SCID, so the T cells may come from the graft donor. This CDR3 is CASSYRGNTGELFF. The CDR3 DNA follows: TGTGCCAGCAGTTACCGTGGTAACACCGGGGAGCTGTTTTTT.